The 14 T cell receptor beta chains below were found in one sample sequenced in a study of T cell responses to AZD1222 COVID-19 vaccine. The protocol was immunoSEQ multiplex PCR, while the TCRdb copy is restricted to in-frame clones and leaves out a portion. The sample holds just over 150,000 clones; around 86% are singletons and the top ten take about 9%. This specimen consisted of peripheral blood, obtained 28 days after the second AZD1222 dose. These TCRs come from an adult who received the AZD1222 COVID-19 vaccine.

The CDR3 is CASSPSPGLDEQFF. The CDR3, as DNA: TGTGCCAGCAGTCCGAGCCCCGGACTGGATGAGCAGTTCTTC. The chain has TRBV28 and TRBJ2-1; the D gene is possibly TRBD2 (5 bases). This CDR3 contains 14 residues. Germline V gives CDR1 MDHEN, CDR2 SYDVKM. The V end was cut by 5 bases, the J end by 8 bases, with 16 bases between.

The genes are TRBV7-3 and TRBJ1-3; possibly TRBD1 for D (5 bases). Trimming took off 4 bases at V and 3 bases at J, with 13 bases between the two ends. The CDR3 runs to 15 residues. Germline CDR1 and CDR2: SGHTA and FQGTGA. The CDR3 nucleotides are TGTGCCAGCAGCTCCGCGGGGGGTATTGGAAACACCATATATTTT. Translating it yields CASSSAGGIGNTIYF.

The CDR3, as DNA: TGTGCCAGCCAGGCGCGAAGCTCCTACAATGAGCAGTTCTTC. Protein product: CASQARSSYNEQFF. This chain connects TRBV6-6 to TRBJ2-1, with D hard to call. The germline V and J ends were trimmed by 8 bases and 0 bases, with 11 bases remaining between them. The CDR3 spans 14 residues. Looked up from germline, CDR1 is MNHNY and CDR2 is SVGAGI (reference sequence).

Worth noting for this clone: Other nucleotide sequences in the sample specify the same CDR3. The chain employs TRBV5-1 and TRBJ2-5; tentative D call: TRBD2 (5 bases). The germline V gene has CDR1 SGHRS and CDR2 YFSETQ. Trimming took off 0 bases at V and 4 bases at J, with 7 bases between the two ends. The CDR3 contains 13 residues. The CDR3 spells CASSLGGGETQYF. The CDR3, as DNA: TGCGCCAGCAGCTTGGGAGGAGGAGAGACCCAGTACTTC.

This chain joins TRBV12-3 or TRBV12-4 and TRBJ1-6, with D perhaps matching TRBD1 (5 bases). The V and J ends lost 6 bases and 10 bases respectively, with 10 bases between them. The CDR3 runs to 12 residues. CDR3: CASSEKGSPLHF. The CDR3 coding sequence is TGTGCCAGCAGCGAAAAGGGGTCACCCCTCCACTTT.

The chain is built from TRBV21-1 and TRBJ1-3; no check of the table's D call, TRBD1, against the DNA was made. TRBV21-1 is a pseudogene locus. This CDR3 contains 15 residues. As DNA, the CDR3 is TGTGCCAGCAGCAAAGACAGGGGTCCTGGAAACACCATATATTTT. This translates into CASSKDRGPGNTIYF.

V is TRBV28 and J is TRBJ1-5; possible D gene TRBD1, 5 bases. This CDR3 is built from 15 residues. V lost 7 bases, J lost 0 bases, and 13 bases lay in between. CDR1 is MDHEN and CDR2 is SYDVKM in the germline V gene. The CDR3 here is CASIAGPYSNQPQHF. In nucleotides, the CDR3 is TGTGCCAGCATCGCAGGGCCTTATAGCAATCAGCCCCAGCATTTT.

This clone was seen once. The chain uses TRBV15 and TRBJ2-7; 7 bases are a match to TRBD2. Trimming at V came to 5 bases and at J to 3 bases, leaving 13 bases not matched to a gene. This CDR3 is 16 amino acids long. CDR1 LNHNV and CDR2 YYDKDF come from the germline V gene (reference sequence). CDR3 sequence (DNA): TGTGCCACCAGCGTACCCCAGGGAGCGGGGTTCTACGAGCAGTACTTC. Translated: CATSVPQGAGFYEQYF. Full variable domain (rest looked up from reference TRBV15 and TRBJ2-7): DAMVIQNPRYQVTQFGKPVTLSCSQTLNHNVMYWYQQKSSQAPKLLFHYYDKDFNNEADTPDNFQSRRPNTSFCFLDIRSPGLGDTAMYLCATSVPQGAGFYEQYFGPGTRLTVT.

The chain has TRBV12-3 or TRBV12-4 and TRBJ1-6; D not resolved. V was cut by 6 bases and J by 14 bases, with 14 bases left in between. The CDR3 has 12 residues. The CDR3: CASRSDGGTLHF. Here the CDR3 DNA reads TGTGCCAGCAGGTCGGACGGCGGGACCCTCCACTTT.

Points on this clone: A junction end diverges from the germline sequence, so it may reflect a read error. The rearrangement joins TRBV12-3 or TRBV12-4 to TRBJ1-2; D gene unclear. This CDR3 contains 8 residues. CDR3 in amino acids: CASSLRDF. The CDR3 region has the DNA TGTGCCAGCAGTTTAAGGGACTTC.

The chain has TRBV7-2 and TRBJ1-2; TRBD1 might be the D (5 bases). V lost 5 bases to trimming and J lost 8 bases, with 15 bases between them. CDR1 and CDR2 from the germline V gene are SGHTA and FQGNSA. The CDR3 runs to 13 residues. The CDR3 loop reads CASSLQGRSGYTF. The CDR3 DNA reads as TGTGCCAGCAGCCTTCAGGGAAGGAGCGGCTACACCTTC.

J is TRBJ2-2 and V is TRBV28, with 9 nucleotides matching TRBD1. The CDR3 extends over 14 amino acids. Trimming removed 10 bases from V and 5 bases from J; junction bases left unmatched: 8. Looked up from germline, CDR1 is MDHEN and CDR2 is SYDVKM. The CDR3 DNA reads TGTGCCATCAACAGGGGGCTCGCAACCGGGGAGCTGTTTTTT. Translating gives CAINRGLATGELFF.

The chain employs TRBV19 and TRBJ1-1; 10 bases are a match to TRBD1. After removal of 7 bases from V and 5 bases from J, the junction contained 7 bases not matched to a gene. In germline, CDR1 is LNHDA, CDR2 SQIVND (reference sequence). The CDR3 extends over 14 amino acids. The DNA for the CDR3 is TGTGCCAGTACCCTGGGACAGGGGTGGACTGAAGCTTTCTTT. Amino acids: CASTLGQGWTEAFF.

In the case of this clone: At one boundary the junction diverges from the germline segment, which might be a read error. CDR3 bases: TGTGCCAGCAGCCAAGATATCGGTAAGCCAGCGGTCTTC. It encodes CASSQDIGKPAVF. This chain joins TRBV4-2 and TRBJ2-1, with a weak D call TRBD2 (5 bases). Looked up from germline, CDR1 is LGHNA and CDR2 is YNFKEQ. The CDR3 extends over 13 amino acids.